Listed below are T cell receptor beta chains from one sample, sequenced in a study of vaccination and CD4 T cells after COVID-19. These TCRs are of unknown antigen specificity. MiXCR was run by TCRdb on the PCR reads, yielding one entry per CDR3 protein. Of just under 20,000 distinct CDR3 sequences in the sample, around 38% were seen once. The starting material was CD4+ T cells from blood, cultured in vitro, obtained before SARS-CoV-2 vaccination. These receptors were taken from a human donor who received a COVID-19 vaccine. Each CDR3 is given with its conserved first and last residue. D genes are given only for firm matches. Only part of the rows carry a size: once, few, many, or a class if the clone is expanded.

cdr3_nt cdr3_aa j_call d_call v_call clone_size
TGCGCCAGCAGCCTACGAGGGGCGCAGTATCAGCCCCAGCATTTT CASSLRGAQYQPQHF TRBJ1-5 - TRBV5-1 -
TGTGCCAGTAGTATGCGAAATCAGCCCCAGCATTTT CASSMRNQPQHF TRBJ1-5 - TRBV19 -
TGTGCCAGCAGACCCGGGACAGGGGGGGACTATGGCTACACCTTC CASRPGTGGDYGYTF TRBJ1-2 TRBD1 TRBV6-1 -
TGTGCCAGCAGTGAATCGGTCGGGAGGGGCAGGAAAGAGACCCAGTACTTC CASSESVGRGRKETQYF TRBJ2-5 TRBD2 TRBV25-1 -
TGCGCCAGCAGCCCCCAGGGGCCCAATCAGCCCCAGCATTTT CASSPQGPNQPQHF TRBJ1-5 - TRBV5-1 few
TGTGCCAGCAGGGGGCCAGGGGGCTACGAGCAGTACTTC CASRGPGGYEQYF TRBJ2-7 TRBD1 TRBV2 few
TGCGCCAGCAGCTTGGGGGACAGGGGGGACGAGCAGTACTTC CASSLGDRGDEQYF TRBJ2-7 TRBD1 TRBV5-1 -
TGTGCCAGCAGCCCCGGACAGGGGTTTGGCTACACCTTC CASSPGQGFGYTF TRBJ1-2 TRBD1 TRBV7-2 few
TGCGCCAGCAGCGTGGACAGGAACTCCTACGAGCAGTACTTC CASSVDRNSYEQYF TRBJ2-7 TRBD1 TRBV5-1 few
TGCGCCAGCAGGGACAGGGGGCCAAGCAATCAGCCCCAGCATTTT CASRDRGPSNQPQHF TRBJ1-5 TRBD1 TRBV10-2 -
TGTGCCAGCAGTTGGCCGCCTGTCTACGAGCAGTACTTC CASSWPPVYEQYF TRBJ2-7 - TRBV27 -
TGTGCCAGCAAAACTAGCTGGGATGAGCAGTTCTTC CASKTSWDEQFF TRBJ2-1 - TRBV25-1 -